The entry below gives a single T cell receptor beta chain sequence along with its context. Its antigen remains unknown. Time point given: naive CD8 control sorted from an acute-time-point sample. The table came from immunoSEQ multiplex PCR; TCRdb's copy has only in-frame clones and leaves some out. Of 35,000 to 40,000 clones listed, approximately 87% are singletons. The data were taken from a study of CD8 T cells in acute hepatitis C reinfection. Overall study findings and caveats: About a dozen public clonotypes were found regardless of outcome.

Germline lookup yields CDR1 SEHNR and CDR2 FQNEAQ (reference sequence). This CDR3 has 16 residues. Deletions cut 1 base from V and 2 bases from J, with 12 bases between. The chain couples TRBV7-9 to TRBJ2-1, with D tentatively TRBD1 (5 bases). The TCR comes from a man aged 25 to 40 with chronic hepatitis C. Sequenced sample: naive CD8+ T cells from PBMCs. Written as DNA, the CDR3 is TGTGCCAGCAGCTTAGGTGTAGACAGTCCCTACAATGAGCAGTTCTTC. Translation gives CASSLGVDSPYNEQFF.